This TCR beta chain came from a study of OX40 agonist ivuxolimab in advanced cancers. Study-wide context: Ivuxolimab, which patients received intravenously every 2 weeks, was dosed at 0.01 to 10 mg/kg. Study-level results: Clonal expansion from baseline to week 6 occurred in both CD4+ and CD8+ T cells. CD4+ T cells averaged fewer expanded clones than CD8+ T cells.

Clones were sequenced by immunoSEQ multiplex PCR, and TCRdb holds only the in-frame ones, with some missing. The sample has nearly 85,000 clones, 70% to 90% seen once. In this sample, this clone turned up a few times. Its antigen remains unknown. V lost 5 bases to trimming and J lost 2 bases; unmatched junction nucleotides: 7. This CDR3 region has 15 residues. Germline assignment: CDR1 SGHTA and CDR2 FQGNSA. The V call is TRBV7-2, the J call TRBJ2-5, with 8 bases identical to TRBD2. This material consisted of CD4+ or CD8+ T cells sorted from blood, taken in a trial of the OX40 agonist ivuxolimab. This sequence was found in an adult with an advanced solid tumor such as melanoma, head and neck, liver or kidney cancer. The CDR3 loop reads CASSTLAGGQETQYF. The DNA of the CDR3 is TGTGCCAGCAGCACCCTAGCGGGCGGGCAAGAGACCCAGTACTTC.